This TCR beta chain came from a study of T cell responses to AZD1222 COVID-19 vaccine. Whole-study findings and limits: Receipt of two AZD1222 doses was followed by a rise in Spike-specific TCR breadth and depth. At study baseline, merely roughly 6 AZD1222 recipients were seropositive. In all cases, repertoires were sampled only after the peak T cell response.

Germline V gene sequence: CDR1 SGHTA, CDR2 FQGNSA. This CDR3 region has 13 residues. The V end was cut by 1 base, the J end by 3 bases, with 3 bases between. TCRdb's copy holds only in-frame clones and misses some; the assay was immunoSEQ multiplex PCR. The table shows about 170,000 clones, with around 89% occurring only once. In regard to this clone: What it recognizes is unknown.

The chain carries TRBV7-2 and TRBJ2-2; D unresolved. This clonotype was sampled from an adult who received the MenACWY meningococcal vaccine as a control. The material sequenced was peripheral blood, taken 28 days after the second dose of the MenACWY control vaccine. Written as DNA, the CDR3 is TGTGCCAGCAGCTTAGTGGACACCGGGGAGCTGTTTTTT. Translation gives CASSLVDTGELFF.